The subject of this entry is one TCR beta chain. Preparation of the TCRbeta library used unique molecular identifiers. A single record per CDR3 protein comes from TCRdb applying MiXCR to the PCR reads. The repertoire includes 490,000 or so distinct CDR3 sequences, under 15% of them detected once, and about 6% sits in the top ten. These data are taken from a study of T-cell reconstitution after alpha-beta-depleted transplantation in children. V shed 8 bases and J shed 6 bases, with 15 bases lying between them. The CDR3 consists of 13 residues. CDR1 is ENHRY, CDR2 SYGVKD, per germline. The chain carries TRBV10-3 and TRBJ2-3, with a possible D match to TRBD1 (6 bases). The source was PBMCs from the stem cell graft donor, collected from the stem cell graft. This clonotype originated in a human donor who donated a stem cell graft to a child with combined immunodeficiency. The CDR3 DNA sequence: TGTGCCATCGCCAGGGGTGAGGAGGATACGCAGTATTTT. This encodes CAIARGEEDTQYF.